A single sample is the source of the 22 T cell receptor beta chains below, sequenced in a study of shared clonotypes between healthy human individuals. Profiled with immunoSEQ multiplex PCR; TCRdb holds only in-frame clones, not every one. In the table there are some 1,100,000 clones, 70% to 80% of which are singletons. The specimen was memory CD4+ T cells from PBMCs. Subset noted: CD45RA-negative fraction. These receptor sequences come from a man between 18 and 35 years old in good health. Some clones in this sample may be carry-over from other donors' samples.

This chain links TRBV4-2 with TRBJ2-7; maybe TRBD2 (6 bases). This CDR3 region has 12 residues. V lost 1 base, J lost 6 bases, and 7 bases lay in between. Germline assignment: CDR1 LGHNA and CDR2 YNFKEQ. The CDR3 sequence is CASSQVEGEQYF. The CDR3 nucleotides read TGTGCCAGCAGCCAAGTGGAGGGCGAGCAGTACTTC.

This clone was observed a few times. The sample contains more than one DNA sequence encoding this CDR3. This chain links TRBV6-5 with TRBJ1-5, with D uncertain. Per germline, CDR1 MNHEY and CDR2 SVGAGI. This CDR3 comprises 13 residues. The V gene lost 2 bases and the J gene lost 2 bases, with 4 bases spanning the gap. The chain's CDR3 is CASSYDRNQPQHF. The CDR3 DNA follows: TGTGCCAGCAGTTACGACCGCAATCAGCCCCAGCATTTT.

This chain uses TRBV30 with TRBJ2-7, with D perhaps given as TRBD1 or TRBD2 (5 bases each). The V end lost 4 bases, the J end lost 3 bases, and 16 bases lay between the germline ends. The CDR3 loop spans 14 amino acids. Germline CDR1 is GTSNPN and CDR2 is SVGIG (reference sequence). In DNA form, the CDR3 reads TGTGCCTGGATTCGCCAGGGAGAAGACTACGAGCAGTACTTC. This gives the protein CAWIRQGEDYEQYF.

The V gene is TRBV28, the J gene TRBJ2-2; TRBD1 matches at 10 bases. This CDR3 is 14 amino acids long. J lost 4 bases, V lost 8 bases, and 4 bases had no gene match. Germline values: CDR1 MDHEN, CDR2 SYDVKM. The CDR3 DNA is TGTGCCAGCTACCGGGACAGGGGCACCGGGGAGCTGTTTTTT. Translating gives CASYRDRGTGELFF. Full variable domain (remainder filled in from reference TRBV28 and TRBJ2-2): DVKVTQSSRYLVKRTGEKVFLECVQDMDHENMFWYRQDPGLGLRLIYFSYDVKMKEKGDIPEGYSVSREKKERFSLILESASTNQTSMYLCASYRDRGTGELFFGEGSRLTVL.

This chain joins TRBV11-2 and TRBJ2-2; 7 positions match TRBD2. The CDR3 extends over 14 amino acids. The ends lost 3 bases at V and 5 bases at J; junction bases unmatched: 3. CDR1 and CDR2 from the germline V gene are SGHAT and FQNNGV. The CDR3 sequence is CASSLGGRTGELFF. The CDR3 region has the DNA TGTGCCAGCAGCTTGGGCGGGAGAACCGGGGAGCTGTTTTTT.

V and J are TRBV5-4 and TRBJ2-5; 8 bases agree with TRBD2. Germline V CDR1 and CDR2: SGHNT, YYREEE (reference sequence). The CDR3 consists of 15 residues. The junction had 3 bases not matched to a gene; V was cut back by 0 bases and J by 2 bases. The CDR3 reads CASSLAGTSQETQYF. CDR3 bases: TGTGCCAGCAGCTTGGCCGGGACTAGTCAAGAGACCCAGTACTTC.

Here the CDR3 DNA reads TGTGCCAGCAGCCTAGGGGGTCCCAATCAGCCCCAGCATTTT. It specifies CASSLGGPNQPQHF. The rearrangement uses TRBV4-2 and TRBJ1-5, with D perhaps matching TRBD1 (6 bases). The V end was cut by 4 bases, the J end by 3 bases, with 10 bases between. The CDR3 consists of 14 residues. The germline gives CDR1 LGHNA, CDR2 YNFKEQ.

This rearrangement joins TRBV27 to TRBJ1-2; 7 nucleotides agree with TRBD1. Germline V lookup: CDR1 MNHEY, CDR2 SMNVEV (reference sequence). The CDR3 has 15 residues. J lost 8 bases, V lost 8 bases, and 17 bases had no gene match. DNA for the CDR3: TGTGCCAGCGCAGGGGGGGCTTCTCGTGAGAGAGGCTACACCTTC. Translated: CASAGGASRERGYTF.

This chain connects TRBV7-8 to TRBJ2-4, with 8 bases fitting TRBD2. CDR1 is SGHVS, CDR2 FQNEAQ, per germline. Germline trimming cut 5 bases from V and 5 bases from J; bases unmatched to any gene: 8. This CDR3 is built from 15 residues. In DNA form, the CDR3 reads TGTGCCAGCAGCCCGCGGGGAGCGGGAGAAAACATTCAGTACTTC. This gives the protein CASSPRGAGENIQYF.

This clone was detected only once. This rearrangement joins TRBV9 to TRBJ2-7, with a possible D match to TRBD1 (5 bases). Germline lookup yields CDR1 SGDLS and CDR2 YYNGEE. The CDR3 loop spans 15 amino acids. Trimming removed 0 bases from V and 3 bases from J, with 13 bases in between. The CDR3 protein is CASSVAGAGNYEQYF. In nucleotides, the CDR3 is TGTGCCAGCAGCGTAGCTGGGGCCGGAAACTACGAGCAGTACTTC.

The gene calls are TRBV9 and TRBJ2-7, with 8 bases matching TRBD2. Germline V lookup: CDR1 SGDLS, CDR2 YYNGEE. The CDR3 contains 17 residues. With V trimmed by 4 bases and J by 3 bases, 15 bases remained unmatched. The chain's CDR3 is CASSPNRGLGESYEQYF. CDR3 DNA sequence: TGTGCCAGCAGCCCAAACCGGGGACTAGGGGAAAGCTACGAGCAGTACTTC.

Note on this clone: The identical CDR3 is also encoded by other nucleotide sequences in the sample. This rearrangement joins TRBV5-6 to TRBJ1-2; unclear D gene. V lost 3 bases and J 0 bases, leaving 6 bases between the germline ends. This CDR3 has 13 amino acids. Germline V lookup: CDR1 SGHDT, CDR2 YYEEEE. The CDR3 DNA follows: TGTGCCAGCAGCTCGACACCTAACTATGGCTACACCTTC. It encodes CASSSTPNYGYTF. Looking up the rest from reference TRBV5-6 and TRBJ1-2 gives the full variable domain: DAGVTQSPTHLIKTRGQQVTLRCSPKSGHDTVSWYQQALGQGPQFIFQYYEEEERQRGNFPDRFSGHQFPNYSSELNVNALLLGDSALYLCASSSTPNYGYTFGSGTRLTVV.

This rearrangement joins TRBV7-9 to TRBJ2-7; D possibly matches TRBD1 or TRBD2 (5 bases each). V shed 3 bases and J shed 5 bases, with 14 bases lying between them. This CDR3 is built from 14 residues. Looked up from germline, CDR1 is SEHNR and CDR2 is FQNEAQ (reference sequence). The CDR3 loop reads CASSFQGGLDEQYF. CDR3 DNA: TGTGCCAGCAGCTTCCAGGGCGGGTTGGACGAGCAGTACTTC.

DNA for the CDR3: TGTGCCAGCAGCGGCGTCGTCCACGGGAATTACGAGCAGTACTTC. Its translation is CASSGVVHGNYEQYF. This chain connects TRBV5-5 to TRBJ2-7; D is perhaps TRBD2 (5 bases). The CDR3 runs 15 residues. Per the germline V gene, CDR1 is SGHKS and CDR2 is YYEKEE (reference sequence). V lost 4 bases and J 4 bases, leaving 18 bases between the germline ends.

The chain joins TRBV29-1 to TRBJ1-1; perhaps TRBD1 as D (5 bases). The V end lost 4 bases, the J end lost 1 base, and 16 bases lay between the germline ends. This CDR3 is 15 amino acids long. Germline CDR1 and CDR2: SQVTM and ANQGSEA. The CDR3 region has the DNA TGCAGCGTTGGAGGGACTCTTACGACGAACACTGAAGCTTTCTTT. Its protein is CSVGGTLTTNTEAFF.

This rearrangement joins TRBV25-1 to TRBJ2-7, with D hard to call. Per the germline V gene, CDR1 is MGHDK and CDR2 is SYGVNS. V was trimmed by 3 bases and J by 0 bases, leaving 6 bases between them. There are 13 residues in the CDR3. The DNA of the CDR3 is TGTGCCAGCAGTGACACCTACTCCTACGAGCAGTACTTC. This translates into CASSDTYSYEQYF.

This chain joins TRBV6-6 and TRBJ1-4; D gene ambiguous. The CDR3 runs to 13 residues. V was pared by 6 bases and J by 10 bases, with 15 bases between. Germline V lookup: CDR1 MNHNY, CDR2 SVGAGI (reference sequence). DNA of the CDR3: TGTGCCAGCAGAGTTCCGCCCGATGGAAAACTGTTTTTT. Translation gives CASRVPPDGKLFF.

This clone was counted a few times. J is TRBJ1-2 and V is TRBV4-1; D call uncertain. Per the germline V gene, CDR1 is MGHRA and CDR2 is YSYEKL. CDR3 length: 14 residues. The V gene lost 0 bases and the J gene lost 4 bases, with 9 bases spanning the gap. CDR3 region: CASSQDRGSYGYTF. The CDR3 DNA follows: TGCGCCAGCAGCCAAGATCGGGGAAGCTATGGCTACACCTTC.

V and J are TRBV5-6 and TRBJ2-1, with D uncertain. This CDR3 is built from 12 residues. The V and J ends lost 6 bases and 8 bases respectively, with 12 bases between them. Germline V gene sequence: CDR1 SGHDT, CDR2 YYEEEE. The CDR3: CASNLGSHEQFF. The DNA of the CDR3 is TGTGCCAGCAACCTGGGCTCCCATGAGCAGTTCTTC. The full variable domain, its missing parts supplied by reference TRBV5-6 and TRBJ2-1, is DAGVTQSPTHLIKTRGQQVTLRCSPKSGHDTVSWYQQALGQGPQFIFQYYEEEERQRGNFPDRFSGHQFPNYSSELNVNALLLGDSALYLCASNLGSHEQFFGPGTRLTVL.

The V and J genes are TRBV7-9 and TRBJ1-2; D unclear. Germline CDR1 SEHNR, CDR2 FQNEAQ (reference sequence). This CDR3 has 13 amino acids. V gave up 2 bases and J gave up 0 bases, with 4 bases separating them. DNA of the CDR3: TGTGCCAGCAGCTTAATCACTAACTATGGCTACACCTTC. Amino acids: CASSLITNYGYTF.

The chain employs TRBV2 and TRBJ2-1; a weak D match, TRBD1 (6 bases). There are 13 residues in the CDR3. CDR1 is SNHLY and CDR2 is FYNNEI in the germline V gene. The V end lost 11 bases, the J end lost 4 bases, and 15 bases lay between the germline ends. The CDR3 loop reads CAASWGRYNEQFF. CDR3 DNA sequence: TGTGCCGCAAGTTGGGGGCGTTACAATGAGCAGTTCTTC. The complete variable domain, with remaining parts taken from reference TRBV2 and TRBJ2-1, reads EPEVTQTPSHQVTQMGQEVILRCVPISNHLYFYWYRQILGQKVEFLVSFYNNEISEKSEIFDDQFSVERPDGSNFTLKIRSTKLEDSAMYFCAASWGRYNEQFFGPGTRLTVL.

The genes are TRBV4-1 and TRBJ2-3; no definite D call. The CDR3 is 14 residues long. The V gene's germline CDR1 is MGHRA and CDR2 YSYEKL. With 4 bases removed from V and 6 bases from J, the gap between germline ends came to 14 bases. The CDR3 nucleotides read TGCGCCAGCAGCCTCGGACCCGCCGAGGATACGCAGTATTTT. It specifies CASSLGPAEDTQYF.